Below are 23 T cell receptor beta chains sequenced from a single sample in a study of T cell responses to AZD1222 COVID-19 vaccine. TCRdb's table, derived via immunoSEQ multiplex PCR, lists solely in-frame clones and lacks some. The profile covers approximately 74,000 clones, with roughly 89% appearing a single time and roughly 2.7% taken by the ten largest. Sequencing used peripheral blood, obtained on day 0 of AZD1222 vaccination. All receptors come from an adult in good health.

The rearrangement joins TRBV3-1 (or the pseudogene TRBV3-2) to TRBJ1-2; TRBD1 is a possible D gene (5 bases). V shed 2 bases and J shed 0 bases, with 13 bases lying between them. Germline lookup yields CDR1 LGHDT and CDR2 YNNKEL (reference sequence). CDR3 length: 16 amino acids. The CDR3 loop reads CASSQTADRANYGYTF. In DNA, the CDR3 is TGTGCCAGCAGCCAAACGGCAGACAGAGCTAACTATGGCTACACCTTC.

The CDR3 DNA reads as TGTGCCAGCACCGCGACAGGAGGGGTTAGCACAGATACGCAGTATTTT. It encodes CASTATGGVSTDTQYF. The chain links TRBV27 to TRBJ2-3; possibly TRBD1 or TRBD2 for D (6 bases each). Germline-derived CDR1 and CDR2 are MNHEY and SMNVEV (reference sequence). Trimming took 7 bases from V and 0 from J, leaving 17 bases between them. This CDR3 is built from 16 residues.

DNA of the CDR3: TGTGCCAGCAGCTTGTTTGAGGGGTCGAACACTGAAGCTTTCTTT. It yields the protein CASSLFEGSNTEAFF. V usage is TRBV5-5 and J usage is TRBJ1-1; possible D gene TRBD1, 5 bases. Trimming removed 1 base from V and 1 base from J, with 11 bases in between. This CDR3 has 15 amino acids. Germline V gene data show CDR1 as SGHKS and CDR2 as YYEKEE (reference sequence).

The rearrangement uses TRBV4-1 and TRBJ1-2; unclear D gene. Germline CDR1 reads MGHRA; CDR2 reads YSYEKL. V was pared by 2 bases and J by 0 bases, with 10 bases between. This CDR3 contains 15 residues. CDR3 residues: CASSQPTEPNYGYTF. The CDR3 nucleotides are TGCGCCAGCAGCCAACCGACGGAGCCTAACTATGGCTACACCTTC.

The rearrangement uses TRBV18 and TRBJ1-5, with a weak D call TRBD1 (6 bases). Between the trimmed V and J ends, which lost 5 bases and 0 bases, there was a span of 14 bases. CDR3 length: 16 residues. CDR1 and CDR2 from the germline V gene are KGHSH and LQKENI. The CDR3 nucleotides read TGTGCCAGCTCAACCGGGACACCTTATAGCAATCAGCCCCAGCATTTT. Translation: CASSTGTPYSNQPQHF.

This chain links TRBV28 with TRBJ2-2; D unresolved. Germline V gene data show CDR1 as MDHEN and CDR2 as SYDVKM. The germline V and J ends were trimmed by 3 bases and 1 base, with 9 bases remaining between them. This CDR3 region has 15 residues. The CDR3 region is CASSFWLKNTGELFF. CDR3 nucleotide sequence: TGTGCCAGCAGTTTTTGGCTCAAGAACACCGGGGAGCTGTTTTTT.

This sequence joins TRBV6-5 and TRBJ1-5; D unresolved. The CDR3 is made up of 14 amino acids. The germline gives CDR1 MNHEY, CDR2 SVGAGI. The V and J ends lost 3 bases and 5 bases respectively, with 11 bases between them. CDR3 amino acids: CASSYAGVDQPQHF. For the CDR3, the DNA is TGTGCCAGCAGTTATGCGGGCGTCGATCAGCCCCAGCATTTT.

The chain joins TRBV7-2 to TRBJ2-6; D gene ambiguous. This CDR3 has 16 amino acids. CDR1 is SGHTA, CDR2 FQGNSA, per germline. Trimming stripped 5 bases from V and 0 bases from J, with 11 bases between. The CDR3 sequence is CASSRKTLSGANVLTF. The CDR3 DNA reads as TGTGCCAGCAGCCGTAAAACGCTCTCTGGGGCCAACGTCCTGACTTTC.

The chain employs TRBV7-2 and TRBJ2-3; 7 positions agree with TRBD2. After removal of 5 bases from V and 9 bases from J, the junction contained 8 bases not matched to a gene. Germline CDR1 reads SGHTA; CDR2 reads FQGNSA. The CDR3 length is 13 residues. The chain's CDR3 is CASSVSTSATQYF. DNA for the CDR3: TGTGCCAGCAGCGTTAGCACTAGCGCCACGCAGTATTTT.

CDR3 loop: CASSLSDSDTQYF. The CDR3, as DNA: TGTGCCAGCAGCTTGTCGGATTCAGATACGCAGTATTTT. The chain combines TRBV5-5 with TRBJ2-3; D gene ambiguous. CDR1 is SGHKS, CDR2 YYEKEE, per germline (reference sequence). Trimming cost V 1 base and J 4 bases, with 7 bases left between them. CDR3 length: 13 residues.

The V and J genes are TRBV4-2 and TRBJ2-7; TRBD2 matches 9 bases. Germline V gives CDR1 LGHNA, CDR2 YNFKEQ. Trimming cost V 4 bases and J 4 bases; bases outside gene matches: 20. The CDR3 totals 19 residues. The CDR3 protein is CASSPNEAWVSSGGYEQYF. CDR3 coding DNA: TGTGCCAGCAGCCCTAACGAGGCGTGGGTTAGTAGCGGGGGATACGAGCAGTACTTC.

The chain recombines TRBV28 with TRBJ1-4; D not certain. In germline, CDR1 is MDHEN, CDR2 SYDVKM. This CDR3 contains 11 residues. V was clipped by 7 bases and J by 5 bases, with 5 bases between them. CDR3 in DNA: TGTGCCAGCACCTTCAATGAAAAACTGTTTTTT. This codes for CASTFNEKLFF.

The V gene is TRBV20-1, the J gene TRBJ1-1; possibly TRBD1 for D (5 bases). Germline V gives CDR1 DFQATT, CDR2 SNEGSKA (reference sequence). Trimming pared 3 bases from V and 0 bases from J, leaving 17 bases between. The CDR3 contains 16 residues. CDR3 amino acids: CSASSWGGRVNTEAFF. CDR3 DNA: TGCAGTGCTAGTTCATGGGGGGGTAGGGTGAACACTGAAGCTTTCTTT.

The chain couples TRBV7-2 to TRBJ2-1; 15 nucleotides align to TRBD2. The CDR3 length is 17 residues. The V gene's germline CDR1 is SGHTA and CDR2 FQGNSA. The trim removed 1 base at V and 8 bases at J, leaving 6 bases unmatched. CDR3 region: CASSLGTSGRAGDEQFF. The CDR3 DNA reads TGTGCCAGCAGCTTAGGGACTAGCGGGAGGGCTGGGGATGAGCAGTTCTTC.

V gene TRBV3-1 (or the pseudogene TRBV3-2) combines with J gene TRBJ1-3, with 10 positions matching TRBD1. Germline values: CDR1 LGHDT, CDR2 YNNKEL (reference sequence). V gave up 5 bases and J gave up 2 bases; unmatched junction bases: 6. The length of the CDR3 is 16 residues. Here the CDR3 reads CASSFSGQGAGNTIYF. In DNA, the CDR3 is TGTGCCAGCAGCTTTTCAGGACAGGGGGCTGGAAACACCATATATTTT.

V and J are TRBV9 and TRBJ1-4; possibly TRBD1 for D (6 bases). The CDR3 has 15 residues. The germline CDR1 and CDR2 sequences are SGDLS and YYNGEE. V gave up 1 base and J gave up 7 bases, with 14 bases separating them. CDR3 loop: CASSVWGDTREKLFF. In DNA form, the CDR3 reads TGTGCCAGCAGCGTATGGGGGGACACCCGTGAAAAACTGTTTTTT.

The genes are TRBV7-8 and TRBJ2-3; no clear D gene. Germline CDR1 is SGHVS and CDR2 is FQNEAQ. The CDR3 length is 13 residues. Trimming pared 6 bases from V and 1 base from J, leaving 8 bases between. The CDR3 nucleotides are TGTGCCAGCAGTTTTCAACGCACAGATACGCAGTATTTT. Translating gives CASSFQRTDTQYF.

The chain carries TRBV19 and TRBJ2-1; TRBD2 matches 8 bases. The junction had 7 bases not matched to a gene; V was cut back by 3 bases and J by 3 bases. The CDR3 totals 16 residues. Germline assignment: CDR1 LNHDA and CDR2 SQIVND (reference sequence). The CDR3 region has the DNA TGTGCCAGTAGTATCCCCTTAGCGGGGCACTACAATGAGCAGTTCTTC. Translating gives CASSIPLAGHYNEQFF.

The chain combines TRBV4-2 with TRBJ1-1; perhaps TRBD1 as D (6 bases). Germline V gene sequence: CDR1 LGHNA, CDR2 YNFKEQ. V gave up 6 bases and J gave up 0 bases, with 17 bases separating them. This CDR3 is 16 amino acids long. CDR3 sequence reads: CASRPEAQGMNTEAFF. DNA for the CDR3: TGTGCCAGCAGACCCGAGGCCCAGGGGATGAACACTGAAGCTTTCTTT.

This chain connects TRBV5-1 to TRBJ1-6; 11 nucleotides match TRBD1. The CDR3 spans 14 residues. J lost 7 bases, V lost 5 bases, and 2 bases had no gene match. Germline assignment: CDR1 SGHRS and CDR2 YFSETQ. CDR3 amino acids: CASSRDRGNSPLHF. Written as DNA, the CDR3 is TGCGCCAGCAGTAGGGACAGGGGGAATTCACCCCTCCACTTT.

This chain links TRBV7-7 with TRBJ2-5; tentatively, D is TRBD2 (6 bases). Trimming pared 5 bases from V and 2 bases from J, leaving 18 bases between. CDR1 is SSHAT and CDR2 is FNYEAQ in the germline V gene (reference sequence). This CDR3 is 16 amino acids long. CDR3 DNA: TGTGCCAGCAGCCTTCTCTTCTTTGGGGGGCAAGAGACCCAGTACTTC. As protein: CASSLLFFGGQETQYF.

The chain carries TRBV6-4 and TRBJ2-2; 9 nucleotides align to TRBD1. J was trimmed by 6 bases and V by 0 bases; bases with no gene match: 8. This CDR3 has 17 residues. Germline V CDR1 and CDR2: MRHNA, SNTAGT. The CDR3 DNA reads TGTGCCAGCAGTGACTCGAGCAGGACAGGGGTTTCCGGGGAGCTGTTTTTT. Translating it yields CASSDSSRTGVSGELFF.

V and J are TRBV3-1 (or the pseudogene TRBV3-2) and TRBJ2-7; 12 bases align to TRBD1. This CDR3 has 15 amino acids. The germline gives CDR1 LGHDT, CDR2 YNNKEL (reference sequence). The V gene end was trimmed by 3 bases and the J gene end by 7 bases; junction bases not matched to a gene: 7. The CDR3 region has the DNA TGTGCCAGCAGCCAGTCCGGGACAGGGGGCTGGGAGCAGTACTTC. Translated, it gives CASSQSGTGGWEQYF.